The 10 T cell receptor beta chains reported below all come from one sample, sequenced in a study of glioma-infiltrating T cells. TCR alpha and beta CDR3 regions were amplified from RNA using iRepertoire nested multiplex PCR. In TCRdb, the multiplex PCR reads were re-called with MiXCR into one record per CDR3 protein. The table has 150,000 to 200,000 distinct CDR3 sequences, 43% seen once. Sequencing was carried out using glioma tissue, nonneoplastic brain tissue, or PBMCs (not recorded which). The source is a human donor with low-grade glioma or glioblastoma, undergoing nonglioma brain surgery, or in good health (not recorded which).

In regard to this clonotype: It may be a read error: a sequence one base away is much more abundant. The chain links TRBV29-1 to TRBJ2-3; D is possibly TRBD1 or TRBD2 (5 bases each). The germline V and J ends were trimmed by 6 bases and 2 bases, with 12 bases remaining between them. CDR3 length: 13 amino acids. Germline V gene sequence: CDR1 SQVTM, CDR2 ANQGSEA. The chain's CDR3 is CSVRGRVTDTQYF. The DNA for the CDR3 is TGCAGCGTCCGGGGCCGAGTCACAGATACGCAGTATTTT.

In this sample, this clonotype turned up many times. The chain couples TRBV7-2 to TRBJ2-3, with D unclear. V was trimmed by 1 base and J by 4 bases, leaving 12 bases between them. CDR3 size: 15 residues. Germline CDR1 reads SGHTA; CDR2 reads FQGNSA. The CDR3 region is CASSLDSGVADTQYF. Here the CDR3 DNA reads TGTGCCAGCAGCTTAGACAGTGGTGTCGCAGATACGCAGTATTTT.

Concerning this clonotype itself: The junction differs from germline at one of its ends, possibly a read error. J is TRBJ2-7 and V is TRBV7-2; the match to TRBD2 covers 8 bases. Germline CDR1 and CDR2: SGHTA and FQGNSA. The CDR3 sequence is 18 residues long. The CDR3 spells CASSLECIGRLATYDQYF. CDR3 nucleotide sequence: TGTGCCAGCAGCTTAGAATGTATAGGGAGACTAGCGACCTACGATCAGTACTTC. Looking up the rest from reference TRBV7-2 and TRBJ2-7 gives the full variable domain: GAGVSQSPSNKVTEKGKDVELRCDPISGHTALYWYRQSLGQGLEFLIYFQGNSAPDKSGLPSDRFSAERTGGSVSTLTIQRTQQEDSAVYLCASSLECIGRLATYDQYFGPGTRLTVT.

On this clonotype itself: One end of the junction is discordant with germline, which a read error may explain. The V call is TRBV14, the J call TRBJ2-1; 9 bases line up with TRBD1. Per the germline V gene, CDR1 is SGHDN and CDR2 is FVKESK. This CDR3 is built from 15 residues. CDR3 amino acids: CSSSQEGTGFGEQFF. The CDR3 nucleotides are TGTTCCAGCAGCCAAGAGGGGACAGGGTTCGGTGAGCAGTTCTTC.

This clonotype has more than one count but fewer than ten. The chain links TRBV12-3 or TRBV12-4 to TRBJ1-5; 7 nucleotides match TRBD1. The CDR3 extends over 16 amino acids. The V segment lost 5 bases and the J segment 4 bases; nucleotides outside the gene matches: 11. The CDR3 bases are TGTGCCAGCAGTAGGGGTGGGACAGCCAGTAATCAGCCCCAGCATTTT. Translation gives CASSRGGTASNQPQHF.

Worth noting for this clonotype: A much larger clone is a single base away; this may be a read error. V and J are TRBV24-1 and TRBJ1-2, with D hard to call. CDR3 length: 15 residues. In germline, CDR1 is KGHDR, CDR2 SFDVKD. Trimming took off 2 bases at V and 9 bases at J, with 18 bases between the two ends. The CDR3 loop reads CATSDSMEQRRCYTF. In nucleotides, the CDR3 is TGTGCCACCAGTGATTCGATGGAACAGCGCCGTTGCTACACCTTC.

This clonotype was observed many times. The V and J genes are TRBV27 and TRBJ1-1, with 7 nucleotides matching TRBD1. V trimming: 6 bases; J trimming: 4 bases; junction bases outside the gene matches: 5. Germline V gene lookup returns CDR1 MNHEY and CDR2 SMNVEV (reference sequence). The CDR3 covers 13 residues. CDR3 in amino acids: CASRRTGVTEAFF. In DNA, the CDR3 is TGTGCCAGCAGACGAACAGGGGTCACTGAAGCTTTCTTT.

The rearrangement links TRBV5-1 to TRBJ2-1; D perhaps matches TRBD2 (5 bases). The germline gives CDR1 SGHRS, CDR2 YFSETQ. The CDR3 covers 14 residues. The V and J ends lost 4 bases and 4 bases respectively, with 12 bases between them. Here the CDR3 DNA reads TGCGCCAGCAGCACCGACGGACTTTACAATGAGCAGTTCTTC. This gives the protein CASSTDGLYNEQFF.

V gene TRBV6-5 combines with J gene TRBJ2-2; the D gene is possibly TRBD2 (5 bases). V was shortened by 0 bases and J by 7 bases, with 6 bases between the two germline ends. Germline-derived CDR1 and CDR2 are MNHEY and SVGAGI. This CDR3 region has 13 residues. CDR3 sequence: CASSYSAVGELFF. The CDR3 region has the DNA TGTGCCAGCAGTTACTCAGCGGTCGGGGAGCTGTTTTTT.

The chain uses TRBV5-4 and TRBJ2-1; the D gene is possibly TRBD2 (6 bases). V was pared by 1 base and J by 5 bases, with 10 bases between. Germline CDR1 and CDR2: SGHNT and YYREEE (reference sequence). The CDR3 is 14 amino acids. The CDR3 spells CASSLSLANNEQFF. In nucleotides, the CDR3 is TGTGCCAGCAGCTTGTCACTAGCAAACAATGAGCAGTTCTTC.